The 29 T cell receptor beta chains presented below share a single source sample, sequenced in a study of blood T cells in healthy people across ages. Together with a sample-barcoded 5' primer, a J-beta primer mix was included in a second PCR lasting roughly 6 to 12 cycles. From the 5' RACE reads, TCRdb called clonotypes with MiXCR, one entry per CDR3 protein. The repertoire holds approximately 850,000 distinct CDR3 sequences, nearly 60% seen once, with roughly 22% in the top ten. Sequenced input: blood. These receptors all come from a man aged 25-45 years in good health.

This chain connects TRBV4-2 to TRBJ1-1; maybe TRBD1 (5 bases). The CDR3 totals 15 residues. The V gene's germline CDR1 is LGHNA and CDR2 YNFKEQ. Trimming pared 0 bases from V and 6 bases from J, leaving 14 bases between. CDR3 sequence (DNA): TGTGCCAGCAGCCAAGATCTCGGGACCTTCCCTGAAGCTTTCTTT. This sequence encodes CASSQDLGTFPEAFF.

This chain uses TRBV6-1 with TRBJ2-2; D uncertain. Germline CDR1 is MNHNS and CDR2 is SASEGT. Trimming removed 4 bases from V and 6 bases from J, with 15 bases in between. CDR3 length: 15 amino acids. The CDR3 protein is CASSGTRTGAGELFF. The DNA of the CDR3 is TGTGCCAGCAGTGGGACCCGGACGGGTGCCGGGGAGCTGTTTTTT.

This rearrangement joins TRBV11-1 to TRBJ2-3; 10 bases align to TRBD1. CDR1 SGHAT and CDR2 FQDESV come from the germline V gene (reference sequence). With 5 bases clipped from V and 2 bases from J, the junction kept 4 bases outside the gene matches. This CDR3 comprises 15 residues. CDR3 coding DNA: TGTGCCAGCAGCCCTGACAGGGGGCCCACAGATACGCAGTATTTT. This encodes CASSPDRGPTDTQYF.

V is TRBV3-1 and J is TRBJ2-1; 7 bases align to TRBD1. The end of the DNA fits TRBJ2-7 better, so the J call may be wrong. Germline V gene sequence: CDR1 LGHDT, CDR2 YNNKEL (reference sequence). The CDR3 is 16 residues long. CDR3 DNA sequence: TGTGCCAGCAGCCAGAACTCGGGACAGTTAAACAATGAGCAGTACTTC. Its protein is CASSQNSGQLNNEQYF.

This CDR3 reads CATETHGYTF. Written as DNA, the CDR3 is TGTGCCACGGAAACTCATGGCTACACCTTC. The rearrangement uses TRBV7-9 and TRBJ1-2, with unresolved D. CDR3 length: 10 residues. Deletions cut 10 bases from V and 6 bases from J, with 9 bases between. Germline CDR1 is SEHNR and CDR2 is FQNEAQ (reference sequence).

This chain connects TRBV7-9 to TRBJ2-2; 8 nucleotides agree with TRBD2. Looked up from germline, CDR1 is SEHNR and CDR2 is FQNEAQ (reference sequence). The CDR3 covers 15 residues. V dropped 2 bases and J dropped 7; count of bases not matched to a gene: 6. The CDR3 DNA is TGTGCCAGCAGCTTATCTTTAGCGGGACTCGGGGAGCTGTTTTTT. Protein sequence: CASSLSLAGLGELFF.

The chain carries TRBV3-1 and TRBJ2-1; D gene unclear. Trimming left V 2 bases short and J 4 bases short, with 15 bases between. Germline V gene lookup returns CDR1 LGHDT and CDR2 YNNKEL (reference sequence). This CDR3 is 16 amino acids long. The CDR3 DNA follows: TGTGCCAGCAGCCAACAGAGCTGGCCAGATTACAATGAGCAGTTCTTC. Translating gives CASSQQSWPDYNEQFF.

The chain uses TRBV6-2 or TRBV6-3 and TRBJ2-7; 7 nucleotides align to TRBD1. The CDR3 loop spans 13 amino acids. CDR1 is MNHEY and CDR2 is SVGEGT in the germline V gene. V lost 8 bases and J lost 4; bases outside the gene matches: 8. The CDR3 DNA is TGTGCCAGCTGGAGGACAGGTACTTACGAGCAGTACTTC. Protein: CASWRTGTYEQYF.

This clonotype was counted only a few times. The V and J genes are TRBV20-1 and TRBJ1-2, with D tentatively TRBD1 (5 bases). CDR1 is DFQATT and CDR2 is SNEGSKA in the germline V gene (reference sequence). The V gene lost 2 bases and the J gene lost 2 bases, with 9 bases spanning the gap. The CDR3 runs 13 residues. CDR3 in amino acids: CSARIPGNYGYTF. The CDR3 nucleotides are TGCAGTGCTAGAATTCCAGGGAACTATGGCTACACCTTC.

The chain carries TRBV20-1 and TRBJ1-4; a possible D gene is TRBD1 (6 bases). V was clipped by 3 bases and J by 8 bases, with 13 bases between them. CDR3 size: 13 residues. CDR1 DFQATT and CDR2 SNEGSKA come from the germline V gene (reference sequence). CDR3 in DNA: TGCAGTGCTAGTCGGGACACAGGAGAAAAACTGTTTTTT. Translation: CSASRDTGEKLFF.

V and J are TRBV5-1 and TRBJ2-7; a weak D match, TRBD2 (5 bases). Germline values: CDR1 SGHRS, CDR2 YFSETQ. V lost 4 bases and J 5 bases, leaving 16 bases between the germline ends. The CDR3 is 14 amino acids. CDR3 in DNA: TGCGCCAGCAGCCGGCCCGGCGGGCAAAACGAGCAGTACTTC. Its protein is CASSRPGGQNEQYF.

The chain joins TRBV20-1 to TRBJ2-5; D possibly corresponds to TRBD2 (6 bases). Germline V gives CDR1 DFQATT, CDR2 SNEGSKA (reference sequence). V lost 3 bases, J lost 5 bases, and 19 bases lay in between. CDR3 length equals 15 residues. The DNA for the CDR3 is TGCAGTGCTAGCCCTCGCGGGATGGGTTGGGAGACCCAGTACTTC. Its protein product is CSASPRGMGWETQYF.

The chain recombines TRBV29-1 with TRBJ2-7, with 8 nucleotides matching TRBD2. CDR1 and CDR2 from the germline V gene are SQVTM and ANQGSEA. CDR3 length: 14 amino acids. V trimming: 2 bases; J trimming: 4 bases; junction bases outside the gene matches: 7. CDR3 sequence reads: CSVESGSGGYEQYF. As DNA, the CDR3 is TGCAGCGTTGAAAGCGGGAGTGGAGGATACGAGCAGTACTTC.

This clonotype was found a few times. The chain is built from TRBV2 and TRBJ1-3; D call uncertain. From germline, CDR1 is SNHLY and CDR2 FYNNEI. The germline V and J ends were trimmed by 3 bases and 1 base, with 10 bases remaining between them. The CDR3 contains 15 residues. The CDR3 sequence is CASSDGPASGNTIYF. DNA of the CDR3: TGTGCCAGCAGTGATGGGCCAGCTTCTGGAAACACCATATATTTT.

This chain connects TRBV29-1 to TRBJ1-2; D uncertain. The V end lost 0 bases, the J end lost 7 bases, and 18 bases lay between the germline ends. The CDR3 length is 15 residues. Germline CDR1 is SQVTM and CDR2 is ANQGSEA. The CDR3 DNA reads as TGCAGCGTTGAAGATATTGGGCTTTTGGACGCTGGCTACACCTTC. Residues: CSVEDIGLLDAGYTF.

The rearrangement links TRBV7-9 to TRBJ1-2, with D possibly TRBD1 on 5 matching bases. Per the germline V gene, CDR1 is SEHNR and CDR2 is FQNEAQ (reference sequence). This CDR3 is built from 17 residues. V lost 6 bases and J 0 bases, leaving 20 bases between the germline ends. The CDR3 DNA sequence: TGTGCCAGCAGAACCTATCAGGGACGGCAAGCTAACTATGGCTACACCTTC. Its translation is CASRTYQGRQANYGYTF.

The chain employs TRBV20-1 and TRBJ2-3; TRBD2 agrees at 10 bases. J was trimmed by 6 bases and V by 5 bases; bases with no gene match: 8. This CDR3 spans 14 amino acids. Looked up from germline, CDR1 is DFQATT and CDR2 is SNEGSKA (reference sequence). The CDR3 loop reads CSAQISGGADTQYF. CDR3 DNA sequence: TGCAGTGCTCAGATCAGCGGGGGGGCCGATACGCAGTATTTT.

The chain has TRBV6-1 and TRBJ2-7, with D possibly matching TRBD1 (5 bases). The germline gives CDR1 MNHNS, CDR2 SASEGT. This CDR3 has 13 amino acids. V was pared by 8 bases and J by 0 bases, with 11 bases between. CDR3 DNA sequence: TGTGCCAGCTTTATCACAGGCTCCTACGAGCAGTACTTC. Protein sequence: CASFITGSYEQYF.

V is TRBV2 and J is TRBJ2-4, with D possibly being TRBD1 or TRBD2 (5 bases each). This CDR3 is 11 amino acids long. V was shortened by 8 bases and J by 13 bases, with 15 bases between the two germline ends. Germline values: CDR1 SNHLY, CDR2 FYNNEI. CDR3 sequence reads: CASLIEGQQYF. The CDR3 DNA reads TGTGCCAGCCTAATCGAGGGGCAGCAGTACTTC. Looking up the rest from reference TRBV2 and TRBJ2-4 gives the full variable domain: EPEVTQTPSHQVTQMGQEVILRCVPISNHLYFYWYRQILGQKVEFLVSFYNNEISEKSEIFDDQFSVERPDGSNFTLKIRSTKLEDSAMYFCASLIEGQQYFGAGTRLSVL.

This sequence joins TRBV29-1 and TRBJ2-7; D is undetermined. The DNA end is more similar to TRBJ2-1, so the J call may be wrong. The CDR3 loop spans 11 amino acids. Germline V gene data show CDR1 as SQVTM and CDR2 as ANQGSEA. Written as DNA, the CDR3 is TGCAGCGTTGATACGGTCGGTGAGCAGTTCTTC. Translation: CSVDTVGEQFF.

This clonotype turned up a few times. This chain links TRBV7-2 with TRBJ2-1; D possibly corresponds to TRBD2 (5 bases). V was trimmed by 10 bases and J by 0 bases, leaving 13 bases between them. The CDR3 spans 14 residues. The germline CDR1 and CDR2 sequences are SGHTA and FQGNSA. DNA for the CDR3: TGTGCCATCCTAAGCGGAAGCTCCTACAATGAGCAGTTCTTC. Translating gives CAILSGSSYNEQFF.

This clonotype was observed a few times. This chain links TRBV11-1 with TRBJ2-3; the D is unclear. Germline CDR1 SGHAT, CDR2 FQDESV (reference sequence). V lost 1 base, J lost 8 bases, and 19 bases lay in between. CDR3 length equals 16 residues. The CDR3 DNA is TGTGCCAGCAGCTTAGTGGACCCCCGACAAAGTGGTACGCAGTATTTT. It translates to CASSLVDPRQSGTQYF.

This chain connects TRBV7-2 to TRBJ2-7; 7 positions agree with TRBD1. Trimming cost V 4 bases and J 7 bases; bases outside gene matches: 7. CDR1 is SGHTA and CDR2 is FQGNSA in the germline V gene. The CDR3 is 13 residues long. CDR3: CASSSRTGNEQYF. CDR3 bases: TGTGCCAGCAGCTCCCGGACAGGTAATGAGCAGTACTTC.

This clonotype was seen only a few times. J is TRBJ2-1 and V is TRBV11-1, with D perhaps matching TRBD1 or TRBD2 (5 bases each). The CDR3 is made up of 15 amino acids. The germline V gene has CDR1 SGHAT and CDR2 FQDESV (reference sequence). V gave up 5 bases and J gave up 3 bases, with 14 bases separating them. CDR3 nucleotides: TGTGCCAGCAGCCCCGGGACGGTAGTCTACAATGAGCAGTTCTTC. It codes for CASSPGTVVYNEQFF.

The J gene is TRBJ1-1, the V gene TRBV15; D is perhaps TRBD1 (5 bases). The CDR3 runs 14 residues. Germline V gene data show CDR1 as LNHNV and CDR2 as YYDKDF (reference sequence). V lost 1 base, J lost 7 bases, and 13 bases lay in between. The CDR3 nucleotides read TGTGCCACCAGCAGAGCCGACAGCTTGATTGAAGCTTTCTTT. Translation: CATSRADSLIEAFF. Variable domain in full (rest from reference TRBV15 and TRBJ1-1): DAMVIQNPRYQVTQFGKPVTLSCSQTLNHNVMYWYQQKSSQAPKLLFHYYDKDFNNEADTPDNFQSRRPNTSFCFLDIRSPGLGDTAMYLCATSRADSLIEAFFGQGTRLTVV.

This chain joins TRBV5-1 and TRBJ1-2, with D possibly matching TRBD1 (6 bases). The germline V gene encodes CDR1 SGHRS and CDR2 YFSETQ. Trimming stripped 4 bases from V and 8 bases from J, with 12 bases between. The CDR3 sequence is 12 residues long. CDR3 nucleotide sequence: TGCGCCAGCAGCGAGGGGGAGAGGGGCTACACCTTC. Translation: CASSEGERGYTF.

This clonotype was picked up a small number of times. This sequence joins TRBV29-1 and TRBJ2-3; D may be TRBD2 (5 bases). Deletions cut 7 bases from V and 6 bases from J, with 26 bases between. This CDR3 is built from 16 residues. Per the germline V gene, CDR1 is SQVTM and CDR2 is ANQGSEA. CDR3 amino acids: CSAHPASGVLGDTQYF. The CDR3 nucleotides are TGCAGCGCTCACCCTGCCAGCGGAGTGTTGGGGGATACGCAGTATTTT.

The count of this clonotype is one. Possible read error: a much larger clone is one base away. CDR3 in amino acids: CASRGRGPYEQYF. In nucleotides, the CDR3 is TGTGCCAGCAGGGGCAGGGGACCCTACGAGCAGTACTTC. This chain uses TRBV14 with TRBJ2-7; TRBD1 is a possible D gene (6 bases). V shed 6 bases and J shed 2 bases, with 11 bases lying between them. CDR3 length equals 13 residues. CDR1 is SGHDN and CDR2 is FVKESK in the germline V gene. The full variable domain, rest sourced from reference TRBV14 and TRBJ2-7, is EAGVTQFPSHSVIEKGQTVTLRCDPISGHDNLYWYRRVMGKEIKFLLHFVKESKQDESGMPNNRFLAERTGGTYSTLKVQPAELEDSGVYFCASRGRGPYEQYFGPGTRLTVT.

The chain employs TRBV2 and TRBJ1-6; TRBD1 aligns across 7 bases. CDR3 length: 14 residues. V lost 8 bases and J lost 10; bases outside the gene matches: 11. Germline CDR1 is SNHLY and CDR2 is FYNNEI. This chain's CDR3 is CASAQQGMRSPLHF. In DNA, the CDR3 is TGTGCCAGCGCCCAACAGGGGATGAGATCACCCCTCCACTTT.